The 24 T cell receptor beta chains below all came from one sample that was sequenced in a study of blood T cell repertoires in COVID-19. Clones were read by immunoSEQ multiplex PCR, and TCRdb kept only the in-frame ones, dropping some. Found here are 350,000 to 550,000 clones, approximately 90% of them singletons; the top ten hold 4% to 5.5%. Sequencing input: peripheral blood. The receptors stem from a woman in her 30s with acute or convalescent COVID-19.

This chain joins TRBV20-1 and TRBJ2-7; 8 nucleotides agree with TRBD1. The CDR3 contains 11 residues. J gave up 3 bases and V 7 bases, and 2 bases lay outside the gene matches. CDR1 is DFQATT, CDR2 SNEGSKA, per germline (reference sequence). CDR3 protein: CSVDRGYEQYF. In DNA, the CDR3 is TGCAGTGTCGACAGGGGCTACGAGCAGTACTTC.

CDR3 amino acids: CSASDDRVSYNEQFF. The CDR3 nucleotides read TGCAGTGCTAGTGACGACAGAGTCTCCTACAATGAGCAGTTCTTC. This chain connects TRBV20-1 to TRBJ2-1; maybe TRBD1 (5 bases). The length of the CDR3 is 15 residues. The ends were cut back, 3 bases at V and 0 bases at J, with 12 bases in the middle. Germline loops: CDR1 DFQATT, CDR2 SNEGSKA (reference sequence).

This clone occurred a few times. The rearrangement links TRBV10-1 to TRBJ1-5; the match to TRBD1 covers 10 bases. J was trimmed by 2 bases and V by 6 bases; bases with no gene match: 22. Germline assignment: CDR1 WNHNN and CDR2 SYGVQD (reference sequence). The CDR3 has 21 amino acids. CDR3 sequence (DNA): TGCGCCAGCAGCCAACAGTTTCCCGGGACAGGGGAGTCGTGGGGCAATCAGCCCCAGCATTTT. Translating gives CASSQQFPGTGESWGNQPQHF.

The V gene is TRBV4-2, the J gene TRBJ1-2; 12 bases match TRBD1. The CDR3 runs to 15 residues. Germline assignment: CDR1 LGHNA and CDR2 YNFKEQ. The V and J ends lost 0 bases and 8 bases, in that order; junction bases with no gene match: 4. CDR3 loop: CASSQEHGTGGGYTF. For the CDR3, the DNA is TGTGCCAGCAGCCAAGAACACGGGACAGGGGGCGGCTACACCTTC.

V gene TRBV7-2 combines with J gene TRBJ1-6, with 9 bases lining up with TRBD1. CDR1 is SGHTA, CDR2 FQGNSA, per germline. J was trimmed by 10 bases and V by 5 bases; bases with no gene match: 9. The CDR3 length is 15 residues. The CDR3 DNA follows: TGTGCCAGCAGCAACAGACAGGGGGTCTGGTCACCCCTCCACTTT. This encodes CASSNRQGVWSPLHF.

The rearrangement links TRBV2 to TRBJ2-1; tentatively, D is TRBD1 (6 bases). V was trimmed by 8 bases and J by 7 bases, leaving 12 bases between them. CDR3 length equals 12 residues. Looked up from germline, CDR1 is SNHLY and CDR2 is FYNNEI. The CDR3 sequence: CASLQGWNEQFF. The CDR3 nucleotides are TGTGCCAGCTTACAGGGCTGGAATGAGCAGTTCTTC.

The V and J genes are TRBV19 and TRBJ2-5; the match to TRBD2 covers 7 bases. CDR1 LNHDA and CDR2 SQIVND come from the germline V gene (reference sequence). The CDR3 totals 17 residues. V shed 1 base and J 6 bases; nucleotides not matched to a gene: 14. CDR3 in amino acids: CASSIAGLEGWEQTQYF. Written as DNA, the CDR3 is TGTGCCAGTAGTATAGCCGGACTAGAGGGTTGGGAGCAGACCCAGTACTTC.

This CDR3 is CAWIARPGSTDTQYF. The CDR3 DNA reads as TGTGCCTGGATTGCGCGGCCCGGTAGCACAGATACGCAGTATTTT. The chain employs TRBV30 and TRBJ2-3; D unresolved. Per germline, CDR1 GTSNPN and CDR2 SVGIG (reference sequence). The V gene lost 4 bases and the J gene lost 0 bases, with 14 bases spanning the gap. The CDR3 is 15 amino acids.

This chain links TRBV24-1 with TRBJ1-5; TRBD1 aligns across 8 bases. The CDR3 contains 15 residues. V was clipped by 3 bases and J by 4 bases; unmatched bases: 4. CDR1 KGHDR and CDR2 SFDVKD come from the germline V gene. The DNA for the CDR3 is TGTGCCACCAGTGATCCCCGGACAGGGAATCAGCCCCAGCATTTT. This sequence encodes CATSDPRTGNQPQHF.

Turning to this clone: Other DNA sequences in the sample encode the same CDR3. The V call is TRBV4-1, the J call TRBJ1-1, with TRBD1 matching 9 bases. V trimming: 3 bases; J trimming: 4 bases; junction bases outside the gene matches: 3. The germline V gene encodes CDR1 MGHRA and CDR2 YSYEKL. This CDR3 region has 14 residues. As DNA, the CDR3 is TGCGCCAGCAGCCAGGGACAGGGACCCACTGAAGCTTTCTTT. It translates to CASSQGQGPTEAFF.

The rearrangement links TRBV7-8 to TRBJ2-2; TRBD2 aligns across 7 bases. Germline V gene sequence: CDR1 SGHVS, CDR2 FQNEAQ. The CDR3 length is 16 residues. The J segment lost 5 bases and the V segment lost 4 bases, leaving 10 bases of the junction unmatched. CDR3 DNA sequence: TGTGCCAGCAGCTCTAGGACTAGAGCGGGAACCGGGGAGCTGTTTTTT. It is translated as CASSSRTRAGTGELFF. The complete variable domain, with remaining parts taken from reference TRBV7-8 and TRBJ2-2, reads GAGVSQSPRYKVAKRGQDVALRCDPISGHVSLFWYQQALGQGPEFLTYFQNEAQLDKSGLPSDRFFAERPEGSVSTLKIQRTQQEDSAVYLCASSSRTRAGTGELFFGEGSRLTVL.

The chain employs TRBV19 and TRBJ1-2; the D is unclear. Trimming cost V 4 bases and J 0 bases, with 9 bases left between them. CDR1 is LNHDA, CDR2 SQIVND, per germline (reference sequence). This CDR3 contains 14 residues. The CDR3 DNA reads as TGTGCCAGTAGTAACGCCAGGTCTAACTATGGCTACACCTTC. Encoded protein: CASSNARSNYGYTF. The full variable domain, its missing parts supplied by reference TRBV19 and TRBJ1-2, is DGGITQSPKYLFRKEGQNVTLSCEQNLNHDAMYWYRQDPGQGLRLIYYSQIVNDFQKGDIAEGYSVSREKKESFPLTVTSAQKNPTAFYLCASSNARSNYGYTFGSGTRLTVV.

About this clone: Other DNA sequences in this specimen translate into the identical CDR3. The J gene is TRBJ2-7, the V gene TRBV5-1; tentatively, D is TRBD2 (7 bases). Germline-derived CDR1 and CDR2 are SGHRS and YFSETQ. The ends were cut back, 0 bases at V and 4 bases at J, with 11 bases in the middle. CDR3 length equals 14 residues. The CDR3 reads CASSLAGGLYEQYF. The CDR3 nucleotides are TGCGCCAGCAGCTTGGCGGGGGGCCTATACGAGCAGTACTTC.

The V gene is TRBV19, the J gene TRBJ1-5; no firm D call. This CDR3 region has 14 residues. Germline-derived CDR1 and CDR2 are LNHDA and SQIVND (reference sequence). V dropped 7 bases and J dropped 4 bases, with 14 bases sitting between them. CDR3 coding DNA: TGTGCCAGTAAGTTACGGGGTTTTAATCAGCCCCAGCATTTT. Protein product: CASKLRGFNQPQHF.

The chain couples TRBV6-5 to TRBJ1-1; 8 positions match TRBD1. The CDR3 consists of 16 residues. V shed 2 bases and J 1 base; nucleotides not matched to a gene: 6. Germline CDR1 reads MNHEY; CDR2 reads SVGAGI. CDR3 in DNA: TGTGCCAGCAGTTACACCCGGACAGGGCGGAACACTGAAGCTTTCTTT. Its translation is CASSYTRTGRNTEAFF.

The chain uses TRBV4-2 and TRBJ2-2, with 7 bases aligning to TRBD2. This CDR3 region has 14 residues. V was clipped by 5 bases and J by 0 bases; unmatched bases: 0. Germline V lookup: CDR1 LGHNA, CDR2 YNFKEQ. CDR3 DNA: TGTGCCAGCAGCGGGGGGGCGAACACCGGGGAGCTGTTTTTT. This encodes CASSGGANTGELFF.

The rearrangement uses TRBV9 and TRBJ2-5, with no clear D. The germline V and J ends were trimmed by 0 bases and 3 bases, with 9 bases remaining between them. Germline V gene data show CDR1 as SGDLS and CDR2 as YYNGEE. The CDR3 spans 14 residues. In nucleotides, the CDR3 is TGTGCCAGCAGCGTAGACTTGGCGGAAGAGACCCAGTACTTC. It specifies CASSVDLAEETQYF.

This chain joins TRBV30 and TRBJ1-4; tentatively, D is TRBD1 (5 bases). CDR1 is GTSNPN and CDR2 is SVGIG in the germline V gene (reference sequence). This CDR3 comprises 13 residues. V was shortened by 5 bases and J by 6 bases, with 13 bases between the two germline ends. As DNA, the CDR3 is TGTGCCTGGTGCAGGGATGTAGATGAAAAACTGTTTTTT. It yields the protein CAWCRDVDEKLFF.

This chain uses TRBV7-9 with TRBJ2-2, with 8 bases aligning to TRBD1. Per germline, CDR1 SEHNR and CDR2 FQNEAQ (reference sequence). CDR3 length equals 19 residues. J lost 5 bases, V lost 5 bases, and 19 bases had no gene match. The CDR3 reads CASSPLRAGGDSGTGELFF. As DNA, the CDR3 is TGTGCCAGCAGCCCCCTCCGCGCAGGGGGCGATTCTGGGACCGGGGAGCTGTTTTTT.

The rearrangement joins TRBV28 to TRBJ1-5, with a tentative D call TRBD1 (5 bases). The CDR3 spans 14 residues. V was cut by 2 bases and J by 6 bases, with 11 bases left in between. Germline CDR1 is MDHEN and CDR2 is SYDVKM. The CDR3 spells CASSLGGLSQPQHF. The CDR3 DNA follows: TGTGCCAGCAGTTTAGGGGGGTTAAGTCAGCCCCAGCATTTT.

The J gene is TRBJ1-1, the V gene TRBV6-4, with D uncertain. Trimming removed 4 bases from V and 5 bases from J, with 11 bases in between. Per germline, CDR1 MRHNA and CDR2 SNTAGT. This CDR3 comprises 13 residues. The CDR3 nucleotides read TGTGCCAGCAGTGGCACCAGAGGGACTGAAGCTTTCTTT. This translates into CASSGTRGTEAFF.

V gene TRBV7-8 combines with J gene TRBJ1-2; TRBD1 matches at 8 bases. The CDR3 covers 13 residues. The ends lost 3 bases at V and 5 bases at J; junction bases unmatched: 2. CDR1 is SGHVS and CDR2 is FQNEAQ in the germline V gene. The CDR3 DNA follows: TGTGCCAGCAGCTTTACAGGGGGTTATGGCTACACCTTC. Amino acids: CASSFTGGYGYTF. The full variable domain, in which reference TRBV7-8 and TRBJ1-2 provide the parts outside the CDR3, is GAGVSQSPRYKVAKRGQDVALRCDPISGHVSLFWYQQALGQGPEFLTYFQNEAQLDKSGLPSDRFFAERPEGSVSTLKIQRTQQEDSAVYLCASSFTGGYGYTFGSGTRLTVV.

This chain connects TRBV2 to TRBJ2-5; TRBD1 matches at 7 bases. Germline trimming cut 1 base from V and 4 bases from J; bases unmatched to any gene: 3. Germline V gene lookup returns CDR1 SNHLY and CDR2 FYNNEI. The CDR3 loop spans 14 amino acids. CDR3 amino acids: CASSEGPGGETQYF. In nucleotides, the CDR3 is TGTGCCAGCAGTGAAGGGCCAGGGGGAGAGACCCAGTACTTC. Complete variable domain (other parts from reference TRBV2 and TRBJ2-5): EPEVTQTPSHQVTQMGQEVILRCVPISNHLYFYWYRQILGQKVEFLVSFYNNEISEKSEIFDDQFSVERPDGSNFTLKIRSTKLEDSAMYFCASSEGPGGETQYFGPGTRLLVL.

The chain is built from TRBV3-1 (or the pseudogene TRBV3-2) and TRBJ1-1; tentatively, D is TRBD1 (6 bases). The CDR3 has 14 residues. CDR1 LGHDT and CDR2 YNNKEL come from the germline V gene (reference sequence). Trimming removed 5 bases at V and 11 bases at J, with 21 bases between. The CDR3 DNA sequence: TGTGCCAGCAGCGGAGGATGGCAGGGGCTTCAGGCTTTCTTT. Protein product: CASSGGWQGLQAFF.